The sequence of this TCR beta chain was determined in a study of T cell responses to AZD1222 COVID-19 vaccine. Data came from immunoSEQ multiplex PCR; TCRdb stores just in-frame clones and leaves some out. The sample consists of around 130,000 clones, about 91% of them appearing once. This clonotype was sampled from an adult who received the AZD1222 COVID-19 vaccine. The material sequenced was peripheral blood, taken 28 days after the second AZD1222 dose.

CDR3 sequence (DNA): TGTGCCAGCAGTTACGACAGGGGGCTAGGCTATGGCTACACCTTC. It specifies CASSYDRGLGYGYTF. The rearrangement uses TRBV6-5 and TRBJ1-2, with 10 nucleotides matching TRBD1. V was pared by 2 bases and J by 4 bases, with 4 bases of the junction left unmatched. Germline V gives CDR1 MNHEY, CDR2 SVGAGI. The CDR3 is 15 residues long.